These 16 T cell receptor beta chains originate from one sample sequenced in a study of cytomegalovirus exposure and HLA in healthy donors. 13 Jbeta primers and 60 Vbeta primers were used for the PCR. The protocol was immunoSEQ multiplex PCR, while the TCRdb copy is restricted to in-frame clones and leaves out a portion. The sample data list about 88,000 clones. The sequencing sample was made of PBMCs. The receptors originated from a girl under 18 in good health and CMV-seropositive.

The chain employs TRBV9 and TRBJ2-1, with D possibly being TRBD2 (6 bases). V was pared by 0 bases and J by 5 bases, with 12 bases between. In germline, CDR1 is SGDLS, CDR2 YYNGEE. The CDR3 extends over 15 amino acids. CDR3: CASSVVLSGDNEQFF. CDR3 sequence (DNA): TGTGCCAGCAGCGTAGTCTTATCGGGGGACAATGAGCAGTTCTTC.

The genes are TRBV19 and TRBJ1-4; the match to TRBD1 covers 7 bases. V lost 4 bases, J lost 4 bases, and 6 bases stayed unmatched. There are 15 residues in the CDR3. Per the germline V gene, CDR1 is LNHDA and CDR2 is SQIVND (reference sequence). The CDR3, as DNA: TGTGCCAGTAGTAGAACCGGGACAGATAATGAAAAACTGTTTTTT. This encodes CASSRTGTDNEKLFF. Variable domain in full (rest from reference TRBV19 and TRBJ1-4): DGGITQSPKYLFRKEGQNVTLSCEQNLNHDAMYWYRQDPGQGLRLIYYSQIVNDFQKGDIAEGYSVSREKKESFPLTVTSAQKNPTAFYLCASSRTGTDNEKLFFGSGTQLSVL.

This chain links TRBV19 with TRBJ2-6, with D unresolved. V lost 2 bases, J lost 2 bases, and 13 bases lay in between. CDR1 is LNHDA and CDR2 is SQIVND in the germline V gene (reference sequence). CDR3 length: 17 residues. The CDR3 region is CASSIRLGRPGANVLTF. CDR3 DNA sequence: TGTGCCAGTAGTATACGCTTGGGCAGGCCTGGGGCCAACGTCCTGACTTTC.

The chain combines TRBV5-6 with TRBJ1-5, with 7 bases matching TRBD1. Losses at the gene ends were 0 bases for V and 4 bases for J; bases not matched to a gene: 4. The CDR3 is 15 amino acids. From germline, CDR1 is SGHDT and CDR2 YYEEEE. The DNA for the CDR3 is TGTGCCAGCAGCTTGGGACAGGACAGGAATCAGCCCCAGCATTTT. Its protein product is CASSLGQDRNQPQHF.

The CDR3 reads CASSSGTGHNSPLHF. Here the CDR3 DNA reads TGTGCCAGCAGCTCCGGGACAGGACATAATTCACCCCTCCACTTT. V is TRBV5-4 and J is TRBJ1-6; 8 bases are a match to TRBD1. Per the germline V gene, CDR1 is SGHNT and CDR2 is YYREEE (reference sequence). With V trimmed by 3 bases and J by 5 bases, 4 bases remained unmatched. The length of the CDR3 is 15 residues.

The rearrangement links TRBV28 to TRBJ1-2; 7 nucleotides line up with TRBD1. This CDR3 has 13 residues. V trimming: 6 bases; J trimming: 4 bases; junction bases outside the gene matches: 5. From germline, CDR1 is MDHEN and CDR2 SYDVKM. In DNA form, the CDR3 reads TGTGCCAGCAGAGGGGACAGCTTCTATGGCTACACCTTC. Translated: CASRGDSFYGYTF.

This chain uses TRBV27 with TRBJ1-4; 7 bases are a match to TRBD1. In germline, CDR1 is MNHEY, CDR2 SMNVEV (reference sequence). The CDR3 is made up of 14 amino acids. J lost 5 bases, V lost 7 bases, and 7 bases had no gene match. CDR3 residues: CASTTGQRNEKLFF. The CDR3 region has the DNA TGTGCCAGCACCACGGGACAGAGAAATGAAAAACTGTTTTTT.

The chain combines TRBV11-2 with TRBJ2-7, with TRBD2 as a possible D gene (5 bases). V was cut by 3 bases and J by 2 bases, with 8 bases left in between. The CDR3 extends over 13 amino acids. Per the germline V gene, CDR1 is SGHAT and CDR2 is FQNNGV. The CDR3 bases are TGTGCCAGCAGCTTGGACTCGACCTACGAGCAGTACTTC. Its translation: CASSLDSTYEQYF. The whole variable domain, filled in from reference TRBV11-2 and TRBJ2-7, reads EAGVAQSPRYKIIEKRQSVAFWCNPISGHATLYWYQQILGQGPKLLIQFQNNGVVDDSQLPKDRFSAERLKGVDSTLKIQPAKLEDSAVYLCASSLDSTYEQYFGPGTRLTVT.

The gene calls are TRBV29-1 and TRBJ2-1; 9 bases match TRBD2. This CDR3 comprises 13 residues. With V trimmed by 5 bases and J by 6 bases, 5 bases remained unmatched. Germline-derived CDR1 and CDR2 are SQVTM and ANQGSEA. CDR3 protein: CSVTSGGLNEQFF. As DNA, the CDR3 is TGCAGCGTTACAAGCGGGGGGCTCAATGAGCAGTTCTTC.

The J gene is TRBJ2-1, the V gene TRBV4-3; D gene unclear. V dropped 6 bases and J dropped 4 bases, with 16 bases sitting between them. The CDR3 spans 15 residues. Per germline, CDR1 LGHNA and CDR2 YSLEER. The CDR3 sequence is CASSFGQKAYNEQFF. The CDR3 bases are TGCGCCAGCAGTTTTGGGCAGAAAGCTTACAATGAGCAGTTCTTC.

CDR3 region: CASSAFRDGGLTEAFF. DNA of the CDR3: TGTGCCAGCAGTGCCTTCAGGGACGGGGGGCTTACTGAAGCTTTCTTT. The chain joins TRBV25-1 to TRBJ1-1, with a weak D call TRBD1 (6 bases). V was cut by 4 bases and J by 5 bases, with 20 bases left in between. Germline CDR1 is MGHDK and CDR2 is SYGVNS. CDR3 length: 16 amino acids.

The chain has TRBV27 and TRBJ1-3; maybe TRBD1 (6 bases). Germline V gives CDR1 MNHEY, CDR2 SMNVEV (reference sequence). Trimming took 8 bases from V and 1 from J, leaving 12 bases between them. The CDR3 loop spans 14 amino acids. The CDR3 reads CASQEGVSGNTIYF. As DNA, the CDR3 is TGTGCCAGCCAAGAGGGGGTATCTGGAAACACCATATATTTT.

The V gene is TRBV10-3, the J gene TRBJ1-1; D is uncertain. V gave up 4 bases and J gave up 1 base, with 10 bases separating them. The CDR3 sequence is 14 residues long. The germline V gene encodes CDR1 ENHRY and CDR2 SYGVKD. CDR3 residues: CAISGWGENTEAFF. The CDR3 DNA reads TGTGCCATCAGTGGATGGGGAGAGAACACTGAAGCTTTCTTT.

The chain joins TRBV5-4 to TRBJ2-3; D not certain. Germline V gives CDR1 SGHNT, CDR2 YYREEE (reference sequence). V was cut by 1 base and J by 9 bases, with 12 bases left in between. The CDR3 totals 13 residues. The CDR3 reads CASSLYGSPTQYF. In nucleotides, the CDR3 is TGTGCCAGCAGCTTGTATGGCAGTCCAACGCAGTATTTT.

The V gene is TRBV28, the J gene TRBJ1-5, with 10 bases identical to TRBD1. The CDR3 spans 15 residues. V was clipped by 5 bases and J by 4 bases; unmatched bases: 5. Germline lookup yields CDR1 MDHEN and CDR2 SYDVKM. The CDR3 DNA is TGTGCCAGCAGTAGCCGGGGACAGGGGAATCAGCCCCAGCATTTT. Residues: CASSSRGQGNQPQHF.

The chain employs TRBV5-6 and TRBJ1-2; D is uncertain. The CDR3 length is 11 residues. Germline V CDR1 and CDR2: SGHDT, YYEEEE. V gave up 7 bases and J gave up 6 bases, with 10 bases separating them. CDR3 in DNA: TGTGCCAGCGAAGCAGGCAATGGCTACACCTTC. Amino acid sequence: CASEAGNGYTF.